These 31 T cell receptor beta chains were all obtained from the same sample, sequenced in a study of blood T cell repertoires in COVID-19. Assay: immunoSEQ multiplex PCR; the TCRdb copy retains only in-frame clones and omits some. The sample consists of over 200,000 clones, about 89% of them appearing once. The sample was peripheral blood. All receptors come from a man aged 55 to 70 who had recovered from COVID-19.

The chain couples TRBV3-1 (or the pseudogene TRBV3-2) to TRBJ2-7; D is possibly TRBD1 (6 bases). The CDR3 totals 12 residues. The germline V and J ends were trimmed by 8 bases and 2 bases, with 10 bases remaining between them. Germline CDR1 and CDR2: LGHDT and YNNKEL (reference sequence). The CDR3 region is CASAQGTYEQYF. The CDR3 nucleotides are TGTGCCAGCGCACAGGGAACCTACGAGCAGTACTTC.

This clone was counted once. The gene calls are TRBV6-5 and TRBJ2-7; TRBD1 might be the D (5 bases). Per the germline V gene, CDR1 is MNHEY and CDR2 is SVGAGI. The CDR3 covers 15 residues. Trimming left V 3 bases short and J 2 bases short, with 14 bases between. CDR3 sequence reads: CASSYFSAGTYEQYF. CDR3 nucleotides: TGTGCCAGCAGTTATTTCTCGGCAGGGACCTACGAGCAGTACTTC.

The chain carries TRBV11-3 and TRBJ2-1; the D gene is possibly TRBD1 (5 bases). The CDR3 covers 14 residues. Germline CDR1 and CDR2: SGHNT and YENEEA. V was clipped by 0 bases and J by 5 bases, with 8 bases between them. The CDR3 here is CASSLDGADNEQFF. The CDR3 nucleotides read TGTGCCAGCAGCTTAGATGGGGCAGACAATGAGCAGTTCTTC.

CDR3 amino acids: CASSKTGTGGSGEQYF. The CDR3, as DNA: TGTGCCAGCAGTAAAACCGGGACAGGGGGCAGCGGAGAGCAGTACTTC. The chain has TRBV28 and TRBJ2-7, with 12 bases that match TRBD1. CDR3 length equals 16 residues. Germline V gene sequence: CDR1 MDHEN, CDR2 SYDVKM. V dropped 5 bases and J dropped 7; count of bases not matched to a gene: 12.

The V and J genes are TRBV7-2 and TRBJ2-3; 16 positions agree with TRBD2. Trimming at V came to 5 bases and at J to 3 bases, leaving 5 bases not matched to a gene. Germline lookup yields CDR1 SGHTA and CDR2 FQGNSA. The CDR3 consists of 17 residues. This CDR3 reads CASSPGTSGGATDTQYF. The CDR3 DNA follows: TGTGCCAGCAGCCCGGGGACTAGCGGGGGGGCAACAGATACGCAGTATTTT.

This clone occurred once. The V gene is TRBV18, the J gene TRBJ2-5, with D perhaps TRBD1 (6 bases). Germline V gene sequence: CDR1 KGHSH, CDR2 LQKENI. V shed 5 bases and J shed 7 bases, with 11 bases lying between them. The CDR3 runs 12 residues. CDR3 in amino acids: CASSTGSATQYF. CDR3 in DNA: TGTGCCAGCTCAACAGGGTCGGCGACCCAGTACTTC.

This rearrangement joins TRBV5-1 to TRBJ1-5; 7 positions agree with TRBD1. Germline V CDR1 and CDR2: SGHRS, YFSETQ. The CDR3 has 14 amino acids. J gave up 6 bases and V 4 bases, and 7 bases lay outside the gene matches. In nucleotides, the CDR3 is TGCGCCAGCAGCCCTCAGGGGGGTAGTCAGCCCCAGCATTTT. Translating gives CASSPQGGSQPQHF.

The gene calls are TRBV4-1 and TRBJ2-3; the D gene is possibly TRBD1 (5 bases). Looked up from germline, CDR1 is MGHRA and CDR2 is YSYEKL. The V end was cut by 4 bases, the J end by 2 bases, with 13 bases between. This CDR3 comprises 15 residues. The CDR3, as DNA: TGCGCCAGCAGCCCCCGACAGATCTCCACAGATACGCAGTATTTT. Its translation is CASSPRQISTDTQYF.

This clone was seen more than once but under ten times. The chain links TRBV19 to TRBJ1-2, with D perhaps TRBD1 (5 bases). Germline CDR1 and CDR2: LNHDA and SQIVND (reference sequence). V lost 2 bases, J lost 9 bases, and 16 bases lay in between. The CDR3 length is 14 residues. CDR3 residues: CASSIRAGLGSYTF. The CDR3 DNA follows: TGTGCCAGTAGTATACGGGCGGGACTGGGGAGCTACACCTTC.

The chain has TRBV18 and TRBJ2-1; TRBD2 agrees at 11 bases. The germline CDR1 and CDR2 sequences are KGHSH and LQKENI. CDR3 length: 18 residues. The ends lost 2 bases at V and 2 bases at J; junction bases unmatched: 8. CDR3 nucleotides: TGTGCCAGCTCACCATACCGGACTAGCGGGCCCGCCTACAATGAGCAGTTCTTC. Translation: CASSPYRTSGPAYNEQFF.

The chain employs TRBV7-9 and TRBJ1-5, with a weak D call TRBD1 (5 bases). CDR1 SEHNR and CDR2 FQNEAQ come from the germline V gene (reference sequence). Trimming took 6 bases from V and 4 from J, leaving 13 bases between them. The length of the CDR3 is 14 residues. The CDR3 protein is CASSQGRENQPQHF. As DNA, the CDR3 is TGTGCCAGCAGTCAGGGACGGGAGAATCAGCCCCAGCATTTT.

The chain recombines TRBV28 with TRBJ2-7, with D perhaps matching TRBD1 (6 bases). The CDR3 is 16 amino acids. Germline V gene data show CDR1 as MDHEN and CDR2 as SYDVKM. With 3 bases removed from V and 2 bases from J, the gap between germline ends came to 17 bases. In DNA, the CDR3 is TGTGCCAGCAGTTTTAATGGGGGCGCTGGGACCTACGAGCAGTACTTC. Protein product: CASSFNGGAGTYEQYF.

V usage is TRBV28 and J usage is TRBJ2-7; 8 nucleotides agree with TRBD2. The CDR3 consists of 15 residues. The V gene's germline CDR1 is MDHEN and CDR2 SYDVKM. Germline trimming cut 5 bases from V and 4 bases from J; bases unmatched to any gene: 10. Written as DNA, the CDR3 is TGTGCCAGCAGTCTAGGGGTAGCGGGGCTATACGAGCAGTACTTC. It specifies CASSLGVAGLYEQYF.

The chain carries TRBV2 and TRBJ1-3; unclear D gene. CDR1 SNHLY and CDR2 FYNNEI come from the germline V gene. V lost 4 bases and J lost 4, with 8 bases in between. The CDR3 is 13 amino acids. The CDR3 sequence: CASSGAVGNTIYF. In DNA, the CDR3 is TGTGCCAGCAGTGGAGCCGTGGGAAACACCATATATTTT.

The gene calls are TRBV30 and TRBJ1-2, with 9 bases that match TRBD1. CDR3 length: 14 amino acids. The J segment lost 0 bases and the V segment lost 3 bases, leaving 2 bases of the junction unmatched. The germline V gene encodes CDR1 GTSNPN and CDR2 SVGIG (reference sequence). CDR3 nucleotides: TGTGCCTGGAGGCACAGGGGGCCTAACTATGGCTACACCTTC. This encodes CAWRHRGPNYGYTF.

The chain carries TRBV6-6 and TRBJ2-3, with a possible D match to TRBD2 (6 bases). V lost 4 bases and J lost 1, with 9 bases in between. This CDR3 is 14 amino acids long. Looked up from germline, CDR1 is MNHNY and CDR2 is SVGAGI (reference sequence). CDR3 in amino acids: CASSSQRGTDTQYF. The CDR3 DNA reads as TGTGCCAGCAGTTCTCAGCGGGGCACAGATACGCAGTATTTT.

The V gene is TRBV7-3, the J gene TRBJ1-1; a possible D gene is TRBD1 (5 bases). Per germline, CDR1 SGHTA and CDR2 FQGTGA. V lost 1 base and J 4 bases, leaving 13 bases between the germline ends. The CDR3 runs to 15 residues. Here the CDR3 DNA reads TGTGCCAGCAGCTTAATAGGGAGCGGGGGCACTGAAGCTTTCTTT. Protein sequence: CASSLIGSGGTEAFF.

This rearrangement joins TRBV7-2 to TRBJ2-1; D possibly corresponds to TRBD2 (7 bases). Germline CDR1 is SGHTA and CDR2 is FQGNSA. The CDR3 spans 16 residues. Deletions cut 6 bases from V and 0 bases from J, with 15 bases between. CDR3 nucleotide sequence: TGTGCCAGCAGGAAGGGGGGGGCCCGCTCCTACAATGAGCAGTTCTTC. Protein product: CASRKGGARSYNEQFF.

The chain employs TRBV18 and TRBJ1-6; unclear D gene. The CDR3 runs 12 residues. CDR1 and CDR2 (germline): KGHSH, LQKENI. The V and J ends lost 0 bases and 9 bases respectively, with 3 bases between them. This chain's CDR3 is CASSPPGSPLHF. The DNA of the CDR3 is TGTGCCAGCTCACCACCCGGTTCACCCCTCCACTTT.

The chain is built from TRBV5-1 and TRBJ1-2; possible D gene TRBD1, 5 bases. V was shortened by 1 base and J by 2 bases, with 9 bases between the two germline ends. The germline V gene encodes CDR1 SGHRS and CDR2 YFSETQ. This CDR3 has 14 residues. The CDR3 bases are TGCGCCAGCAGCTTGCCAGGGCCGAACTATGGCTACACCTTC. It is translated as CASSLPGPNYGYTF. The complete variable domain, with remaining parts taken from reference TRBV5-1 and TRBJ1-2, reads KAGVTQTPRYLIKTRGQQVTLSCSPISGHRSVSWYQQTPGQGLQFLFEYFSETQRNKGNFPGRFSGRQFSNSRSEMNVSTLELGDSALYLCASSLPGPNYGYTFGSGTRLTVV.

The genes are TRBV6-6 and TRBJ2-5; 10 nucleotides agree with TRBD2. Germline V lookup: CDR1 MNHNY, CDR2 SVGAGI (reference sequence). V shed 6 bases and J 6 bases; nucleotides not matched to a gene: 7. The CDR3 totals 14 residues. The CDR3 reads CASRQPSGSKTQYF. The CDR3 DNA follows: TGTGCCAGCAGACAGCCTAGCGGGAGCAAGACCCAGTACTTC.

The V gene is TRBV18, the J gene TRBJ2-7, with 7 bases matching TRBD1. Per the germline V gene, CDR1 is KGHSH and CDR2 is LQKENI. V was pared by 3 bases and J by 7 bases, with 12 bases of the junction left unmatched. This CDR3 comprises 15 residues. CDR3 residues: CASSPLTGTVGEQYF. Here the CDR3 DNA reads TGTGCCAGCTCACCCCTGACAGGGACGGTTGGGGAGCAGTACTTC.

As to this clone: Other DNA sequences of this sample code for an identical CDR3. This sequence joins TRBV7-2 and TRBJ2-3; unclear D gene. Trimming shortened V by 1 base and J by 1 base, and 6 bases separated the two germline ends. The CDR3 is 14 amino acids. Germline V gene lookup returns CDR1 SGHTA and CDR2 FQGNSA. The CDR3 DNA follows: TGTGCCAGCAGCTTAGACCCAGGCACAGATACGCAGTATTTT. It is translated as CASSLDPGTDTQYF.

This chain links TRBV28 with TRBJ2-2; 9 bases map to TRBD1. This CDR3 spans 15 amino acids. Trimming cost V 7 bases and J 6 bases; bases outside gene matches: 9. The germline V gene encodes CDR1 MDHEN and CDR2 SYDVKM. CDR3 residues: CASNEHRGLSGELFF. The CDR3 DNA is TGTGCCAGCAACGAACACAGGGGGCTCTCCGGGGAGCTGTTTTTT.

This clone was observed once. The V call is TRBV19, the J call TRBJ2-2; TRBD2 agrees at 8 bases. Germline loops: CDR1 LNHDA, CDR2 SQIVND (reference sequence). V lost 6 bases to trimming and J lost 0 bases; unmatched junction nucleotides: 3. CDR3 length: 15 amino acids. The CDR3 region is CASSQRGSNTGELFF. CDR3 sequence (DNA): TGTGCCAGTAGCCAGCGGGGGTCGAACACCGGGGAGCTGTTTTTT.

The rearrangement uses TRBV24-1 and TRBJ2-1; no clear D gene. The length of the CDR3 is 14 residues. Germline V lookup: CDR1 KGHDR, CDR2 SFDVKD. Trimming took off 3 bases at V and 8 bases at J, with 13 bases between the two ends. CDR3 nucleotides: TGTGCCACCAGTGATACTCCCCGAGGCGATGAGCAGTTCTTC. It yields the protein CATSDTPRGDEQFF.

The V call is TRBV27, the J call TRBJ2-7, with 9 bases aligning to TRBD1. CDR1 is MNHEY and CDR2 is SMNVEV in the germline V gene (reference sequence). The CDR3 has 16 amino acids. The junction had 9 bases not matched to a gene; V was cut back by 6 bases and J by 0 bases. The CDR3 region has the DNA TGTGCCAGCAGCCGGGACAGGGTTACTAGCTCCTACGAGCAGTACTTC. Amino acid sequence: CASSRDRVTSSYEQYF.

The CDR3, as DNA: TGTGCCAGCAGTTACCCCGGGACAGGGATTGAAGAGCAGTACTTC. This codes for CASSYPGTGIEEQYF. V usage is TRBV6-5 and J usage is TRBJ2-7; 9 bases align to TRBD1. Per the germline V gene, CDR1 is MNHEY and CDR2 is SVGAGI. V was clipped by 2 bases and J by 7 bases; unmatched bases: 9. The CDR3 extends over 15 amino acids.

The chain uses TRBV28 and TRBJ2-4; D possibly corresponds to TRBD1 (5 bases). CDR3 size: 16 residues. V lost 2 bases and J lost 2, with 13 bases in between. Germline CDR1 MDHEN, CDR2 SYDVKM. The CDR3 nucleotides read TGTGCCAGCAGTTTACCACAGCAGGGCACCAAAAACATTCAGTACTTC. Translated, it gives CASSLPQQGTKNIQYF.

The rearrangement joins TRBV5-1 to TRBJ1-1; TRBD1 matches 9 bases. Germline trimming cut 4 bases from V and 4 bases from J; bases unmatched to any gene: 8. CDR1 and CDR2 from the germline V gene are SGHRS and YFSETQ. This CDR3 comprises 15 residues. Here the CDR3 reads CASSLPGQGSTEAFF. The CDR3 DNA reads TGCGCCAGCAGCCTCCCGGGACAGGGAAGCACTGAAGCTTTCTTT.

This chain joins TRBV4-1 and TRBJ1-6, with D tentatively TRBD1 (5 bases). Germline V gives CDR1 MGHRA, CDR2 YSYEKL. The V end was cut by 4 bases, the J end by 8 bases, with 12 bases between. The CDR3 covers 14 residues. CDR3 sequence: CASSPPGVHSPLHF. CDR3 DNA sequence: TGCGCCAGCAGCCCGCCGGGGGTACATTCACCCCTCCACTTT.